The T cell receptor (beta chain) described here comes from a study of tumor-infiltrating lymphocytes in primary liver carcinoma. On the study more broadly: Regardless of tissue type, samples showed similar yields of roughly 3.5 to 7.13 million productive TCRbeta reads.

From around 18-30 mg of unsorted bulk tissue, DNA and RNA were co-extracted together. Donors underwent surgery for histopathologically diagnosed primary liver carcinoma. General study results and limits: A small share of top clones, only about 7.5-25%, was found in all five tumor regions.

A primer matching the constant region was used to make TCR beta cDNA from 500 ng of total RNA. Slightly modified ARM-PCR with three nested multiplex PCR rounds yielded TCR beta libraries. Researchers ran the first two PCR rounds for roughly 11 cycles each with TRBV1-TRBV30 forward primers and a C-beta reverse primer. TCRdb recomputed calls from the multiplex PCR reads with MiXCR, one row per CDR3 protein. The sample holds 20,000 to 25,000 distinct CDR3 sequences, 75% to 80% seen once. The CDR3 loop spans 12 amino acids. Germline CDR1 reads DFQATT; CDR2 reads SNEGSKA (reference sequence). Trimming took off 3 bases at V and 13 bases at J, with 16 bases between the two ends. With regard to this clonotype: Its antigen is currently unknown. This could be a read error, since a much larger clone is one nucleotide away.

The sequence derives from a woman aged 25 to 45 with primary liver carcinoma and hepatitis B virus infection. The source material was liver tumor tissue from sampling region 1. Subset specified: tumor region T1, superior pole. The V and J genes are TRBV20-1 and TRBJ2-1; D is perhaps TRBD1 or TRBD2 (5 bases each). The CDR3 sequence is CSARGRAVEQFF. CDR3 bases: TGCAGTGCTAGGGGGCGGGCAGTGGAACAGTTCTTC.